Following are 18 T cell receptor beta chains from one sample sequenced in a study of tumor-infiltrating lymphocytes in localized non-small cell lung cancer. Method: immunoSEQ multiplex PCR; TCRdb's copy keeps in-frame clones and lacks some. The sample records 9,000 to 10,000 clones, around four fifths being singletons. The sequencing sample was made of lung tumor tissue. The receptors shown here come from a human donor with non-small cell lung cancer.

This clone was seen just once. The chain employs TRBV2 and TRBJ1-4, with 7 bases fitting TRBD1. The V gene end was trimmed by 7 bases and the J gene end by 7 bases; junction bases not matched to a gene: 9. Germline CDR1 and CDR2: SNHLY and FYNNEI. This CDR3 spans 14 amino acids. The CDR3 nucleotides are TGTGCCAGCACCCTCACAGGGGAGGGTGAAAAACTGTTTTTT. As protein: CASTLTGEGEKLFF.

The V gene is TRBV9, the J gene TRBJ2-1; 12 nucleotides line up with TRBD2. This CDR3 has 16 residues. Germline V gene lookup returns CDR1 SGDLS and CDR2 YYNGEE. Trimming at V came to 0 bases and at J to 9 bases, leaving 7 bases not matched to a gene. The chain's CDR3 is CASSVDLAGGPGEQFF. Here the CDR3 DNA reads TGTGCCAGCAGCGTAGACCTAGCGGGGGGGCCGGGTGAGCAGTTCTTC.

This clone has a single count. The chain joins TRBV5-1 to TRBJ2-3; 11 bases are a match to TRBD2. The CDR3 covers 16 residues. Germline-derived CDR1 and CDR2 are SGHRS and YFSETQ. Trimming removed 4 bases from V and 3 bases from J; junction bases left unmatched: 7. The CDR3, as DNA: TGCGCCAGCAGCGCGAGTCTAGCGGGGGGTACAGATACGCAGTATTTT. Residues: CASSASLAGGTDTQYF.

The chain carries TRBV7-9 and TRBJ2-3, with D tentatively TRBD1 (5 bases). V was shortened by 5 bases and J by 5 bases, with 17 bases between the two germline ends. This CDR3 is built from 15 residues. The germline gives CDR1 SEHNR, CDR2 FQNEAQ (reference sequence). The CDR3 is CASSHGRGKVDTQYF. The DNA of the CDR3 is TGTGCCAGCAGCCATGGAAGGGGAAAGGTAGATACGCAGTATTTT.

The table lists this clone with a few counts. The genes are TRBV7-8 and TRBJ2-7, with a weak D call TRBD2 (6 bases). V lost 4 bases and J 0 bases, leaving 13 bases between the germline ends. Germline values: CDR1 SGHVS, CDR2 FQNEAQ. This CDR3 comprises 15 residues. CDR3: CASSYRDGSSYEQYF. The DNA of the CDR3 is TGTGCCAGCAGCTATCGGGACGGGAGCTCCTACGAGCAGTACTTC.

The chain links TRBV7-6 to TRBJ2-6; maybe TRBD2 (6 bases). Trimming removed 5 bases at V and 2 bases at J, with 16 bases between. CDR3 length: 17 amino acids. CDR1 SGHVS and CDR2 FNYEAQ come from the germline V gene. CDR3 amino acids: CASSPGTGRAGANVLTF. The CDR3, as DNA: TGTGCCAGCAGCCCCGGGACTGGGCGTGCTGGGGCCAACGTCCTGACTTTC.

The chain links TRBV30 to TRBJ1-1; maybe TRBD1 (5 bases). V was shortened by 1 base and J by 5 bases, with 14 bases between the two germline ends. Germline V gene data show CDR1 as GTSNPN and CDR2 as SVGIG (reference sequence). This CDR3 spans 14 amino acids. For the CDR3, the DNA is TGTGCCTGGAGTGATATAGGGGTAGTTACTGAAGCTTTCTTT. Encoded protein: CAWSDIGVVTEAFF.

The V call is TRBV5-1, the J call TRBJ1-2; 10 positions match TRBD1. CDR1 is SGHRS and CDR2 is YFSETQ in the germline V gene. The CDR3 is 15 residues long. V lost 4 bases, J lost 8 bases, and 11 bases stayed unmatched. CDR3 residues: CASSPGDRGSGGYTF. The DNA for the CDR3 is TGCGCCAGCAGCCCAGGGGACAGGGGCTCAGGGGGCTACACCTTC.

This clone was counted a few times. V and J are TRBV19 and TRBJ2-1; 8 nucleotides agree with TRBD1. The CDR3 is made up of 16 amino acids. CDR1 is LNHDA and CDR2 is SQIVND in the germline V gene (reference sequence). The ends lost 6 bases at V and 7 bases at J; junction bases unmatched: 14. The CDR3 spells CASSPRTGGLRNEQFF. DNA of the CDR3: TGTGCCAGTAGCCCTCGAACAGGGGGTCTTCGAAATGAGCAGTTCTTC.

J is TRBJ1-1 and V is TRBV11-3; 7 nucleotides match TRBD1. Germline V gives CDR1 SGHNT, CDR2 YENEEA. Trimming took 5 bases from V and 4 from J; bases not matched to a gene: 10. This CDR3 has 15 residues. CDR3: CASSPGSDRTTEAFF. The CDR3 DNA reads TGTGCCAGCAGCCCCGGGTCGGACAGGACCACTGAAGCTTTCTTT.

The chain has TRBV7-6 and TRBJ2-2; possible D gene TRBD2, 5 bases. Trimming left V 1 base short and J 1 base short, with 16 bases between. Germline V CDR1 and CDR2: SGHVS, FNYEAQ. The CDR3 is made up of 18 amino acids. The CDR3 region is CASSLGTATGVNTGELFF. CDR3 coding DNA: TGTGCCAGCAGCTTAGGGACTGCCACGGGCGTGAACACCGGGGAGCTGTTTTTT.

The chain has TRBV7-8 and TRBJ2-3; perhaps D is TRBD1 or TRBD2 (6 bases each). The CDR3 covers 14 residues. CDR1 and CDR2 from the germline V gene are SGHVS and FQNEAQ. V dropped 4 bases and J dropped 5 bases, with 13 bases sitting between them. CDR3 loop: CASSSGRGQDTQYF. In nucleotides, the CDR3 is TGTGCCAGCAGCTCCGGCCGGGGGCAAGATACGCAGTATTTT.

This clone was counted a few times. This rearrangement joins TRBV2 to TRBJ2-1; maybe TRBD2 (6 bases). Germline CDR1 and CDR2: SNHLY and FYNNEI. CDR3 size: 11 residues. Trimming removed 2 bases at V and 14 bases at J, with 10 bases between. The CDR3 reads CASSERGREFF. CDR3 DNA sequence: TGTGCCAGCAGTGAACGGGGGAGAGAGTTCTTC.

The V gene is TRBV27, the J gene TRBJ2-1; TRBD2 agrees at 8 bases. J was trimmed by 10 bases and V by 6 bases; bases with no gene match: 5. The germline gives CDR1 MNHEY, CDR2 SMNVEV (reference sequence). There are 12 residues in the CDR3. This chain's CDR3 is CASSLSGIEQFF. CDR3 DNA: TGTGCCAGCAGCCTTAGCGGGATAGAGCAGTTCTTC.

This chain joins TRBV20-1 and TRBJ1-4; D remains unclear. Germline-derived CDR1 and CDR2 are DFQATT and SNEGSKA (reference sequence). The CDR3 consists of 10 residues. Trimming cost V 6 bases and J 4 bases, with 3 bases left between them. As DNA, the CDR3 is TGCAGTGCCTTTAATGAAAAACTGTTTTTT. It specifies CSAFNEKLFF.

About this clone itself: At one end, the junction sequence differs from germline, possibly due to a read error. The sample contains more than one DNA sequence encoding this CDR3. The genes are TRBV30 and TRBJ2-5; possibly TRBD2 for D (8 bases). This CDR3 contains 17 residues. Germline assignment: CDR1 GTSNPN and CDR2 SVGIG (reference sequence). The CDR3 DNA reads as TGTGCCTGGAGTGTCAACAGGGGACTAGTCTACCAGGAGACCCAGTACTTC. Protein sequence: CAWSVNRGLVYQETQYF.

The sample holds a few counts of this clone. CDR3 protein: CASSPRAGPYNEQFF. The CDR3 coding sequence is TGTGCCAGCAGCCCCCGGGCGGGACCCTACAATGAGCAGTTCTTC. The chain joins TRBV6-6 to TRBJ2-1, with a weak D call TRBD2 (6 bases). V lost 6 bases, J lost 2 bases, and 14 bases lay in between. Per germline, CDR1 MNHNY and CDR2 SVGAGI (reference sequence). There are 15 residues in the CDR3.

This sequence joins TRBV30 and TRBJ1-4, with D perhaps TRBD1 (5 bases). Germline loops: CDR1 GTSNPN, CDR2 SVGIG (reference sequence). V was clipped by 4 bases and J by 7 bases, with 19 bases between them. This CDR3 is built from 15 residues. The CDR3 DNA reads as TGTGCCTGGACTCCCGGAGGAAGGGGAGGTGAAAAACTGTTTTTT. Translation: CAWTPGGRGGEKLFF.